What follows are 12 T cell receptor beta chains derived from one specimen sequenced in a study of T cell changes during pregnancy in multiple sclerosis. The table came from immunoSEQ multiplex PCR; TCRdb's copy has only in-frame clones and leaves some out. The sample contains 18,000 or so clones, 80% to 90% of which appear only once. The material was CD8+ T cells from peripheral blood mononuclear cells, obtained in the second trimester of pregnancy. Receptors originate from a female donor in good health, enrolled as a control in a pregnancy study.

The chain employs TRBV6-1 and TRBJ2-2, with no clear D. The CDR3 is 13 residues long. The germline V gene has CDR1 MNHNS and CDR2 SASEGT. V shed 2 bases and J shed 5 bases, with 6 bases lying between them. CDR3 amino acids: CASSESETGELFF. DNA for the CDR3: TGTGCCAGCAGTGAAAGCGAGACCGGGGAGCTGTTTTTT.

This rearrangement joins TRBV9 to TRBJ2-1, with 8 bases aligning to TRBD2. The J segment lost 4 bases and the V segment lost 4 bases, leaving 10 bases of the junction unmatched. Germline V CDR1 and CDR2: SGDLS, YYNGEE. CDR3 length: 16 amino acids. CDR3 in DNA: TGTGCCAGCAGCCCCTACTTAGCGGGGAGATACAATGAGCAGTTCTTC. This gives the protein CASSPYLAGRYNEQFF.

The chain carries TRBV29-1 and TRBJ1-2; D ambiguous. Germline CDR1 and CDR2: SQVTM and ANQGSEA. V was trimmed by 3 bases and J by 3 bases, leaving 8 bases between them. The CDR3 has 12 amino acids. CDR3: CSVDTAYYGYTF. The CDR3, as DNA: TGCAGCGTTGACACAGCCTACTATGGCTACACCTTC.

V gene TRBV11-2 combines with J gene TRBJ2-5, with 9 nucleotides matching TRBD2. With V trimmed by 1 base and J by 3 bases, 6 bases remained unmatched. The CDR3 extends over 16 amino acids. The germline CDR1 and CDR2 sequences are SGHAT and FQNNGV. CDR3: CASSLGFVAGEETQYF. CDR3 in DNA: TGTGCCAGCAGCTTAGGATTTGTAGCGGGGGAAGAGACCCAGTACTTC.

V and J are TRBV7-2 and TRBJ2-5; D unclear. CDR3 length equals 14 residues. Germline V gives CDR1 SGHTA, CDR2 FQGNSA. The V end was cut by 2 bases, the J end by 2 bases, with 9 bases between. This CDR3 reads CASSLLSGQETQYF. Written as DNA, the CDR3 is TGTGCCAGCAGCTTATTATCCGGGCAAGAGACCCAGTACTTC.

The V and J genes are TRBV7-2 and TRBJ2-3, with a tentative D call TRBD2 (6 bases). The CDR3 length is 15 residues. Deletions cut 5 bases from V and 4 bases from J, with 16 bases between. From germline, CDR1 is SGHTA and CDR2 FQGNSA. Here the CDR3 reads CASSRTRDSSDTQYF. In DNA form, the CDR3 reads TGTGCCAGCAGCCGCACCCGGGACTCCTCAGATACGCAGTATTTT. Based on the CDR3 plus reference TRBV7-2 and TRBJ2-3, the full variable domain is GAGVSQSPSNKVTEKGKDVELRCDPISGHTALYWYRQSLGQGLEFLIYFQGNSAPDKSGLPSDRFSAERTGGSVSTLTIQRTQQEDSAVYLCASSRTRDSSDTQYFGPGTRLTVL.

The V and J genes are TRBV27 and TRBJ2-3; 8 bases are shared with TRBD2. J lost 2 bases, V lost 0 bases, and 7 bases had no gene match. Germline CDR1 MNHEY, CDR2 SMNVEV (reference sequence). This CDR3 is 17 amino acids long. DNA of the CDR3: TGTGCCAGCAGTTTATCAGGCGGGGGGTGGTTCACAGATACGCAGTATTTT. Protein product: CASSLSGGGWFTDTQYF.

The chain carries TRBV27 and TRBJ2-1; 8 nucleotides line up with TRBD1. The length of the CDR3 is 14 residues. V lost 8 bases and J lost 7; bases outside the gene matches: 10. Germline lookup yields CDR1 MNHEY and CDR2 SMNVEV (reference sequence). The CDR3 coding sequence is TGTGCCAGCGGCCTTGGACAGGGAGGAAATGAGCAGTTCTTC. It yields the protein CASGLGQGGNEQFF.

The gene calls are TRBV30 and TRBJ1-1; D not resolved. Trimming removed 0 bases from V and 3 bases from J, with 14 bases in between. This CDR3 contains 15 residues. Per germline, CDR1 GTSNPN and CDR2 SVGIG (reference sequence). The CDR3 DNA is TGTGCCTGGAGTGTACTCAACCTGAGGTACACTGAAGCTTTCTTT. It translates to CAWSVLNLRYTEAFF. Combining the CDR3 with reference TRBV30 and TRBJ1-1 gives the whole variable domain SQTIHQWPATLVQPVGSPLSLECTVEGTSNPNLYWYRQAAGRGLQLLFYSVGIGQISSEVPQNLSASRPQDRQFILSSKKLLLSDSGFYLCAWSVLNLRYTEAFFGQGTRLTVV.

This clone was seen only once. This chain links TRBV11-2 with TRBJ1-4, with 7 bases identical to TRBD1. CDR3 length: 16 residues. V was clipped by 2 bases and J by 6 bases; unmatched bases: 9. Looked up from germline, CDR1 is SGHAT and CDR2 is FQNNGV. CDR3 coding DNA: TGTGCCAGCAGCTTATCTAAGACAGGGAATTATGAAAAACTGTTTTTT. Translating gives CASSLSKTGNYEKLFF.

The chain couples TRBV6-5 to TRBJ1-3; a possible D gene is TRBD1 (6 bases). Trimming pared 1 base from V and 2 bases from J, leaving 12 bases between. The length of the CDR3 is 16 residues. CDR1 MNHEY and CDR2 SVGAGI come from the germline V gene. In DNA, the CDR3 is TGTGCCAGCAGTTACTTGAAGGGGGTGGCTGGAAACACCATATATTTT. Translating it yields CASSYLKGVAGNTIYF.

The chain carries TRBV27 and TRBJ1-2, with D maybe TRBD1 (5 bases). V was clipped by 2 bases and J by 8 bases, with 21 bases between them. This CDR3 is 16 amino acids long. The germline V gene has CDR1 MNHEY and CDR2 SMNVEV (reference sequence). Here the CDR3 DNA reads TGTGCCAGCAGTTTAACTGCGGGACCACAAAGGAGGGGCTACACCTTC. Its protein is CASSLTAGPQRRGYTF.